Below are 22 T cell receptor beta chains sequenced from a single sample in a study of blood T cell repertoires in COVID-19. Measured with immunoSEQ multiplex PCR; TCRdb has only the in-frame clones, and not every one. This table holds some 200,000 clones, about 78% found once. Material for sequencing was peripheral blood. The receptors here all came from a woman between 50 and 59 years old with active or convalescent COVID-19.

This chain uses TRBV6-2 or TRBV6-3 with TRBJ2-7; 10 bases match TRBD1. This CDR3 is 19 amino acids long. J gave up 0 bases and V 2 bases, and 13 bases lay outside the gene matches. Germline CDR1 is MNHEY and CDR2 is SVGEGT. Here the CDR3 DNA reads TGTGCCAGCAGTTACCCTACCGGGACAGGGGAATACAACTCCTACGAGCAGTACTTC. Protein sequence: CASSYPTGTGEYNSYEQYF.

The chain employs TRBV19 and TRBJ1-2, with 10 bases aligning to TRBD1. The germline V gene encodes CDR1 LNHDA and CDR2 SQIVND (reference sequence). V lost 4 bases to trimming and J lost 5 bases; unmatched junction nucleotides: 7. CDR3 length equals 15 residues. For the CDR3, the DNA is TGTGCCAGTAGTACCACGGGACAGGGGCGGTATGGCTACACCTTC. Protein sequence: CASSTTGQGRYGYTF.

The rearrangement links TRBV6-2 or TRBV6-3 to TRBJ2-5; D is perhaps TRBD2 (7 bases). V lost 2 bases, J lost 4 bases, and 17 bases lay in between. CDR3 length: 16 amino acids. Germline CDR1 MNHEY, CDR2 SVGEGT. Here the CDR3 DNA reads TGTGCCAGCAGTTACCCGGGCCCGGCGGGGGCAGAGACCCAGTACTTC. Its protein product is CASSYPGPAGAETQYF.

The chain recombines TRBV2 with TRBJ1-1, with a weak D call TRBD1 (5 bases). This CDR3 comprises 13 residues. Germline assignment: CDR1 SNHLY and CDR2 FYNNEI. The V end was cut by 6 bases, the J end by 0 bases, with 8 bases between. The CDR3 is CASRGTLNTEAFF. The CDR3 DNA follows: TGTGCCAGCAGGGGGACTCTGAACACTGAAGCTTTCTTT.

V and J are TRBV10-3 and TRBJ2-1, with D possibly matching TRBD1 (6 bases). Trimming shortened V by 6 bases and J by 10 bases, and 19 bases separated the two germline ends. The CDR3 is 14 amino acids. Germline CDR1 is ENHRY and CDR2 is SYGVKD. CDR3 sequence reads: CAISRDTESVEQFF. The CDR3 nucleotides are TGTGCCATCAGCCGGGACACCGAATCAGTCGAGCAGTTCTTC.

The rearrangement links TRBV6-6 to TRBJ2-1; D is ambiguous. The CDR3 covers 13 residues. Germline CDR1 and CDR2: MNHNY and SVGAGI (reference sequence). The V end lost 5 bases, the J end lost 6 bases, and 11 bases lay between the germline ends. The CDR3 DNA sequence: TGTGCCAGCAGTCCCCCTGAACTCAATGAGCAGTTCTTC. This encodes CASSPPELNEQFF.

The chain combines TRBV30 with TRBJ1-5, with D perhaps matching TRBD1 (5 bases). CDR1 and CDR2 (germline): GTSNPN, SVGIG (reference sequence). This CDR3 spans 15 amino acids. V shed 5 bases and J shed 1 base, with 15 bases lying between them. CDR3 bases: TGTGCCTGGGGCCCGCAGGGTACAAGCAATCAGCCCCAGCATTTT. Protein sequence: CAWGPQGTSNQPQHF.

The rearrangement uses TRBV4-1 and TRBJ1-5; tentative D call: TRBD1 (5 bases). This CDR3 spans 17 amino acids. Trimming removed 5 bases at V and 9 bases at J, with 26 bases between. CDR1 and CDR2 from the germline V gene are MGHRA and YSYEKL. CDR3 protein: CASSSSLRGTHLPPQHF. Written as DNA, the CDR3 is TGCGCCAGCAGCTCCTCGCTCCGGGGGACCCACTTGCCGCCCCAGCATTTT.

The CDR3 region is CAITDRANSYEQYF. The CDR3 DNA follows: TGTGCCATCACCGACAGGGCCAACTCCTACGAGCAGTACTTC. The chain recombines TRBV10-3 with TRBJ2-7; 7 bases are shared with TRBD1. Germline lookup yields CDR1 ENHRY and CDR2 SYGVKD. The CDR3 spans 14 residues. V dropped 7 bases and J dropped 0; count of bases not matched to a gene: 6.

The rearrangement links TRBV5-8 to TRBJ1-6; 9 nucleotides align to TRBD1. The CDR3 is 15 residues long. Germline CDR1 reads SGHTS; CDR2 reads YDEGEE. V trimming: 0 bases; J trimming: 16 bases; junction bases outside the gene matches: 11. The DNA of the CDR3 is TGTGCCAGCAGCTTGGAGGGACAGGGTTATGCATATCTCCACTTT. This translates into CASSLEGQGYAYLHF.

J is TRBJ1-1 and V is TRBV10-3; D is ambiguous. The CDR3 loop spans 15 amino acids. Trimming stripped 6 bases from V and 1 base from J, with 15 bases between. The germline CDR1 and CDR2 sequences are ENHRY and SYGVKD. The CDR3 protein is CAISSPPAGNTEAFF. As DNA, the CDR3 is TGTGCCATCAGCTCCCCTCCGGCAGGGAACACTGAAGCTTTCTTT.

This clone appeared once. The J gene is TRBJ1-1, the V gene TRBV19; D is possibly TRBD1 (5 bases). V lost 0 bases and J 6 bases, leaving 11 bases between the germline ends. CDR1 LNHDA and CDR2 SQIVND come from the germline V gene (reference sequence). The CDR3 has 14 residues. This chain's CDR3 is CASSIDRVGSEAFF. The CDR3 DNA sequence: TGTGCCAGTAGTATAGACAGGGTCGGTTCTGAAGCTTTCTTT.

V is TRBV25-1 and J is TRBJ1-1, with a tentative D call TRBD1 (5 bases). Germline V gene data show CDR1 as MGHDK and CDR2 as SYGVNS. V lost 4 bases and J 3 bases, leaving 9 bases between the germline ends. This CDR3 region has 13 residues. The CDR3 region is CASSAAGYTEAFF. Here the CDR3 DNA reads TGTGCCAGCAGTGCGGCAGGGTACACTGAAGCTTTCTTT.

The chain uses TRBV29-1 and TRBJ2-5, with 9 bases identical to TRBD1. Unmatched junction bases numbered 8, after V lost 5 bases and J lost 1 base. Germline CDR1 is SQVTM and CDR2 is ANQGSEA. This CDR3 comprises 15 residues. CDR3 sequence reads: CSVSGTGTSQETQYF. The DNA of the CDR3 is TGCAGCGTTTCCGGGACAGGGACATCCCAAGAGACCCAGTACTTC.

The chain carries TRBV18 and TRBJ2-5; maybe TRBD1 (5 bases). This CDR3 is built from 15 residues. Germline V CDR1 and CDR2: KGHSH, LQKENI. V lost 5 bases and J lost 0, with 13 bases in between. The CDR3 sequence is CASSRGIGYQETQYF. In DNA, the CDR3 is TGTGCCAGCTCAAGGGGTATTGGGTACCAAGAGACCCAGTACTTC. Full variable domain (missing parts from reference TRBV18 and TRBJ2-5): NAGVMQNPRHLVRRRGQEARLRCSPMKGHSHVYWYRQLPEEGLKFMVYLQKENIIDESGMPKERFSAEFPKEGPSILRIQQVVRGDSAAYFCASSRGIGYQETQYFGPGTRLLVL.

The V gene is TRBV29-1, the J gene TRBJ1-1; 7 nucleotides align to TRBD1. The CDR3 has 14 amino acids. With V trimmed by 1 base and J by 6 bases, 8 bases remained unmatched. Germline lookup yields CDR1 SQVTM and CDR2 ANQGSEA. CDR3 sequence reads: CSVEVTGYNPEAFF. The CDR3 nucleotides read TGCAGCGTTGAAGTGACAGGGTACAACCCTGAAGCTTTCTTT.

This chain connects TRBV12-3 or TRBV12-4 to TRBJ1-2; D possibly corresponds to TRBD1 (6 bases). The CDR3 length is 11 residues. Trimming cost V 4 bases and J 8 bases, with 8 bases left between them. The CDR3 nucleotides are TGTGCCAGCAGTTGGGACATCGGCTACACCTTC. This translates into CASSWDIGYTF.

V is TRBV6-1 and J is TRBJ2-7; D might be TRBD2 (6 bases). This CDR3 spans 16 amino acids. V gave up 3 bases and J gave up 1 base, with 16 bases separating them. Germline CDR1 reads MNHNS; CDR2 reads SASEGT. CDR3 coding DNA: TGTGCCAGCAGTGATTCGGGCCGTGGGGGGTCCTACGAGCAGTACTTC. Encoded protein: CASSDSGRGGSYEQYF.

Details on this clone: One junction end does not reproduce the germline sequence, and a read error may be involved. CDR3 in amino acids: CAGSRDSRRYEQYF. The CDR3 region has the DNA TGTGCCGGCAGTCGGGACTCCCGACGCTACGAGCAGTACTTC. The chain joins TRBV6-5 to TRBJ2-7, with D perhaps TRBD2 (6 bases). Per germline, CDR1 MNHEY and CDR2 SVGAGI. The CDR3 extends over 14 amino acids.

CDR3 bases: TGTGCCAGCAGCTCGCGGGGGGCGCGGGCAGATACGCAGTATTTT. It is translated as CASSSRGARADTQYF. This chain connects TRBV9 to TRBJ2-3, with 8 positions matching TRBD2. The germline V gene has CDR1 SGDLS and CDR2 YYNGEE. After removal of 4 bases from V and 4 bases from J, the junction contained 8 bases not matched to a gene. CDR3 length: 15 residues.

At least ten counts were recorded for this clone. The V gene is TRBV14, the J gene TRBJ2-1; 8 nucleotides align to TRBD2. J was trimmed by 0 bases and V by 4 bases; bases with no gene match: 5. CDR1 and CDR2 from the germline V gene are SGHDN and FVKESK. CDR3 length equals 16 residues. CDR3 sequence reads: CASSLTAGVSYNEQFF. The CDR3 region has the DNA TGTGCCAGCAGCCTCACAGCGGGAGTCTCCTACAATGAGCAGTTCTTC. The full variable domain, completed using reference TRBV14 and TRBJ2-1, is EAGVTQFPSHSVIEKGQTVTLRCDPISGHDNLYWYRRVMGKEIKFLLHFVKESKQDESGMPNNRFLAERTGGTYSTLKVQPAELEDSGVYFCASSLTAGVSYNEQFFGPGTRLTVL.

The chain combines TRBV9 with TRBJ2-1, with 8 bases that match TRBD2. The germline V gene has CDR1 SGDLS and CDR2 YYNGEE. There are 14 residues in the CDR3. J lost 7 bases, V lost 6 bases, and 9 bases had no gene match. CDR3: CASTKGLARNEQFF. The CDR3 nucleotides are TGTGCCAGCACGAAAGGACTAGCTAGGAATGAGCAGTTCTTC.